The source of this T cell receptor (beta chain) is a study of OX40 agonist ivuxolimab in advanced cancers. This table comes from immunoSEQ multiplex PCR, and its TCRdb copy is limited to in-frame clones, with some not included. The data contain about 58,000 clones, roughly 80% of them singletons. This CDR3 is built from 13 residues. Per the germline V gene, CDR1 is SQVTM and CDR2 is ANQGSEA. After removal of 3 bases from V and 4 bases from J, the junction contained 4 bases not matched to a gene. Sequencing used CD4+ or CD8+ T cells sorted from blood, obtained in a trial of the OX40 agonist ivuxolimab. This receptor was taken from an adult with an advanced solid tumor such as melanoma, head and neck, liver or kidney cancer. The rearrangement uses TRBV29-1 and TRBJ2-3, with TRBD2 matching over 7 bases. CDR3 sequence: CSVDRGGADTQYF. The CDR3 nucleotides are TGCAGCGTTGACCGCGGGGGAGCAGATACGCAGTATTTT.